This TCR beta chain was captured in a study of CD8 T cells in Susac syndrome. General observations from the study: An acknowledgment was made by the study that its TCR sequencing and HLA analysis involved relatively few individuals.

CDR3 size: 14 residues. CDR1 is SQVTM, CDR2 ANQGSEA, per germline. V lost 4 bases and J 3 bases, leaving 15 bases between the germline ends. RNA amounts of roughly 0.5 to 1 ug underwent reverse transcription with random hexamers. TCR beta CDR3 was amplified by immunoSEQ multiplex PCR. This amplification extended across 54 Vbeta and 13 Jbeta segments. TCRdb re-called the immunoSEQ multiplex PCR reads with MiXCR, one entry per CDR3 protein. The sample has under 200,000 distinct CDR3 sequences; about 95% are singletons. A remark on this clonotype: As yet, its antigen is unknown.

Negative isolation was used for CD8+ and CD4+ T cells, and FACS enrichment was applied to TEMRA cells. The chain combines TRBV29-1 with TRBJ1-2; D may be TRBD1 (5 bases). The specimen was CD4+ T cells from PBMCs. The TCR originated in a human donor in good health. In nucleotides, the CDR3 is TGCAGCGTTGGATCGGCAGGGAGGGACTATGGCTACACCTTC. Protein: CSVGSAGRDYGYTF.